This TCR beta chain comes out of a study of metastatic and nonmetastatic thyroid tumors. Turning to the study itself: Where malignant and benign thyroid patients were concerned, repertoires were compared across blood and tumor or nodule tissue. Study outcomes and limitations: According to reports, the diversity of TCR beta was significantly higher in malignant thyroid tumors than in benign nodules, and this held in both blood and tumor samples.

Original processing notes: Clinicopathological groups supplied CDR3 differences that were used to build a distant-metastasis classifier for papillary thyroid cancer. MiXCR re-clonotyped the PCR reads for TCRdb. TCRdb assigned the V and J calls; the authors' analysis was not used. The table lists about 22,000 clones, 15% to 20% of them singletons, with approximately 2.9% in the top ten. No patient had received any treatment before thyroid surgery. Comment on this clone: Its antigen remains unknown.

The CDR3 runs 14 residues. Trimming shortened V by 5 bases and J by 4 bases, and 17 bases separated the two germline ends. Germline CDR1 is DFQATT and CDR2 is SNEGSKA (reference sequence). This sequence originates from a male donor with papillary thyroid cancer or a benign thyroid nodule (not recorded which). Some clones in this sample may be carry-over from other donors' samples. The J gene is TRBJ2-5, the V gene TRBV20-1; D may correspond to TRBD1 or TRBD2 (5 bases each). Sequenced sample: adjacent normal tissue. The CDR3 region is CSAPVPGRPETQYF. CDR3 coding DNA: TGCAGTGCTCCTGTACCGGGACGCCCAGAGACCCAGTACTTC.